Listed below are T cell receptor beta chains from one sample, sequenced in a study of cytomegalovirus exposure and HLA in healthy donors. Assay used: immunoSEQ multiplex PCR; TCRdb lists only in-frame clones, some missing. The data contain 100,000 or so clones, about four fifths of them seen just once; the ten biggest clones take up 9% to 12%. The material sequenced was PBMCs. The source is a human donor in good health. Both conserved end residues are part of each CDR3. D genes are given only for firm matches. Only some rows state a clone size, as once, few, many or a class for expanded clones.

V	D	size	J	CDR3	DNA
TRBV7-6	TRBD2	once	TRBJ2-1	CASVGGLPSSYNEQFF	TGTGCCAGCGTGGGGGGGTTGCCGAGCTCCTACAATGAGCAGTTCTTC
TRBV6-1	TRBD1	-	TRBJ2-7	CASSRDRFYEQYF	TGTGCCAGTTCGCGGGACAGGTTTTACGAGCAGTACTTC
TRBV7-6	-	-	TRBJ2-2	CASSARRGLITGELLF	TGTGCCAGCAGCGCTCGACGGGGATTAATCACCGGGGAGCTGCTTTTT
TRBV27	-	-	TRBJ2-1	CASSLRRDEQFF	TGTGCCAGCAGTTTACGTCGGGATGAGCAGTTCTTC
TRBV2	-	-	TRBJ1-1	CAGRIGTEAFF	TGTGCCGGGCGTATTGGGACTGAAGCTTTCTTT
TRBV23-1	-	once	TRBJ1-1	CASSPSLDTEAFF	TGCGCCAGCAGTCCTAGTTTGGACACTGAAGCTTTCTTT
TRBV6-4	-	-	TRBJ1-5	CASIRGESAKYSNQPQHF	TGTGCCAGCATCAGGGGCGAATCGGCCAAATATAGCAATCAGCCCCAGCATTTT
TRBV27	TRBD2	-	TRBJ2-3	CASSLLTAGAGDTQYF	TGTGCCAGCAGTTTATTAACAGCGGGAGCGGGAGATACGCAGTATTTT
TRBV27	-	-	TRBJ1-4	CASSRLGSYEKLFF	TGTGCCAGCAGCCGCTTGGGGAGTTATGAAAAACTGTTTTTT
TRBV15	-	-	TRBJ1-2	CATSREIPFSRARDGYTF	TGTGCCACCAGCAGAGAGATTCCCTTTTCTAGGGCGAGGGATGGCTACACCTTC
TRBV29-1	-	few	TRBJ2-7	CSVGPGTWEQYF	TGCAGCGTTGGTCCAGGCACCTGGGAGCAGTACTTC
TRBV19	TRBD1	-	TRBJ1-3	CASSMRRDSSGNTIYF	TGTGCCAGTAGTATGAGGAGGGACAGCTCTGGAAACACCATATATTTT
TRBV15	-	few	TRBJ1-1	CATSREPEAEAFF	TGTGCCACCAGCAGAGAACCCGAGGCCGAAGCTTTCTTT
TRBV27	-	-	TRBJ2-7	CASSLGGSYEQYF	TGTGCCAGCAGTTTGGGAGGTTCCTACGAGCAGTACTTC
TRBV28	-	-	TRBJ1-5	CASSRTAYNQPQHF	TGTGCCAGCAGTCGTACAGCTTACAATCAGCCCCAGCATTTT
TRBV7-7	TRBD2	-	TRBJ2-2	CASSLHIGGRANTGELFF	TGTGCCAGCAGCCTCCACATCGGGGGGAGGGCGAACACCGGGGAGCTGTTTTTT
TRBV9	-	-	TRBJ1-4	CASSAQGFNEKLFF	TGTGCCAGCAGCGCACAGGGATTTAATGAAAAACTGTTTTTT
TRBV29-1	-	-	TRBJ1-4	CSVARTENEKLFF	TGCAGCGTTGCTCGGACAGAGAATGAAAAACTGTTTTTT
TRBV29-1	TRBD2	-	TRBJ2-3	CSVEASGAPLAADTQYF	TGCAGCGTTGAAGCTAGCGGGGCCCCCTTGGCAGCAGATACGCAGTATTTT
TRBV7-9	-	few	TRBJ1-1	CASSFSGTEAFF	TGTGCCAGCAGCTTTTCGGGGACTGAAGCTTTCTTT
TRBV7-3	-	-	TRBJ2-1	CASSPTGRLDYNEQFF	TGTGCCAGCAGCCCCACCGGGAGACTAGACTACAATGAGCAGTTCTTC
TRBV6-1	-	once	TRBJ2-3	CATAPSRGTDTQYF	TGTGCCACAGCTCCGTCCAGGGGAACAGATACGCAGTATTTT
TRBV11-3	-	-	TRBJ2-1	CASSLRVNNEQFF	TGTGCCAGCAGCTTACGCGTAAACAATGAGCAGTTCTTC
TRBV9	-	-	TRBJ2-3	CASSVAGVRTDTQYF	TGTGCCAGCAGCGTAGCAGGGGTTCGCACAGATACGCAGTATTTT
TRBV2	TRBD2	-	TRBJ2-5	CASTTLTSAGGWQETQYF	TGTGCCAGCACCACCTTGACGTCGGCGGGAGGCTGGCAAGAGACCCAGTACTTC
TRBV11-2	-	-	TRBJ1-1	CASSQTLGRVNEGDEAFF	TGTGCCAGCAGCCAGACGTTGGGCAGGGTTAATGAAGGCGATGAAGCTTTCTTT
TRBV5-6	TRBD2	few	TRBJ2-7	CASRPGLGEYEQYF	TGTGCCAGCAGGCCGGGACTAGGCGAGTACGAGCAGTACTTC
TRBV7-9	TRBD1	once	TRBJ2-6	CASRPTGTGAGANVLTF	TGTGCCAGCAGACCGACCGGGACAGGGGCTGGGGCCAACGTCCTGACTTTC
TRBV27	TRBD1	-	TRBJ2-2	CASSRTGGSTGELFF	TGTGCCAGCAGTAGAACAGGGGGAAGCACCGGGGAGCTGTTTTTT
TRBV7-2	-	once	TRBJ2-5	CASSLVPGGGETQYF	TGTGCCAGCAGCTTAGTTCCGGGGGGCGGGGAGACCCAGTACTTC
TRBV5-5	-	-	TRBJ2-6	CASSLSGTGANVLTF	TGTGCCAGCAGCTTGTCCGGTACCGGGGCCAACGTCCTGACTTTC
TRBV5-1	-	-	TRBJ1-5	CASSPAGIPNQPQHF	TGCGCCAGCAGCCCGGCGGGGATTCCCAATCAGCCCCAGCATTTT
TRBV7-3	-	-	TRBJ1-6	CASSLKVRGSPLHF	TGTGCCAGCAGCTTAAAGGTCCGGGGGTCACCCCTCCACTTT
TRBV7-9	-	-	TRBJ2-7	CASSLRSGGPLREQYF	TGTGCCAGCAGCTTACGGTCTGGAGGACCTTTACGGGAGCAGTACTTC
TRBV2	-	-	TRBJ1-6	CASINGRGAGSYNSPLHF	TGTGCCAGCATCAACGGACGGGGGGCAGGGTCCTATAATTCACCCCTCCACTTT
TRBV7-9	-	-	TRBJ1-1	CASSLGGGNWNTEAFF	TGTGCCAGCAGCTTAGGGGGGGGTAATTGGAACACTGAAGCTTTCTTT
TRBV7-2	TRBD1	-	TRBJ2-5	CASSPRQGASVTQYF	TGTGCCAGCAGCCCCCGACAGGGGGCGTCGGTGACCCAGTACTTC
TRBV9	-	once	TRBJ1-3	CASASRENTIYF	TGTGCCAGCGCGAGTCGGGAAAACACCATATATTTT
TRBV27	TRBD1	-	TRBJ2-1	CASSLAGTGQFF	TGTGCCAGCAGTTTGGCCGGGACAGGGCAGTTCTTC
TRBV2	TRBD1	-	TRBJ2-5	CASRRAPDRVNNEETQYF	TGTGCCAGCAGGAGAGCTCCGGACAGGGTAAACAATGAGGAGACCCAGTACTTC
TRBV4-2	TRBD1	once	TRBJ2-3	CASSHEVDRATSTDTQYF	TGTGCCAGCAGCCATGAAGTAGACAGGGCGACTAGCACAGATACGCAGTATTTT
TRBV5-6	TRBD2	-	TRBJ2-3	CASSGTSGDTDTQYF	TGTGCCAGCAGCGGGACTAGCGGGGACACAGATACGCAGTATTTT
TRBV5-1	TRBD1	-	TRBJ2-5	CASSLGTGGWQETQYF	TGCGCCAGCAGCTTGGGGACAGGGGGCTGGCAAGAGACCCAGTACTTC
TRBV14	-	-	TRBJ1-5	CASSQFVNQPQHF	TGTGCCAGCAGCCAATTCGTCAATCAGCCCCAGCATTTT
TRBV28	TRBD1	-	TRBJ1-1	CASSQSGTANTEAFF	TGTGCCTCAAGTCAATCTGGGACAGCGAACACTGAAGCTTTCTTT
TRBV25-1	-	-	TRBJ1-2	CASKRGGANYGYTF	TGTGCCAGCAAGCGGGGGGGCGCGAACTATGGCTACACCTTC
TRBV15	-	-	TRBJ2-3	CATSREGVGADTQYF	TGTGCCACCAGCAGAGAAGGCGTCGGGGCAGATACGCAGTATTTT
TRBV5-6	-	-	TRBJ1-2	CASSLQGTSGYTF	TGTGCCAGCAGCCTACAGGGAACGAGTGGCTACACCTTC
TRBV29-1	TRBD1	-	TRBJ1-3	CSVLQGLGNTIYF	TGCAGCGTTCTACAGGGGTTGGGAAACACCATATATTTT
TRBV6-4	TRBD2	few	TRBJ2-3	CASSRTSGVGDTQYF	TGTGCCAGCAGCCGGACTAGCGGGGTGGGAGATACGCAGTATTTT
TRBV29-1	TRBD2	-	TRBJ2-3	CSGRRELADTQYF	TGCAGCGGGAGGCGGGAGTTAGCAGATACGCAGTATTTT
TRBV7-2	-	-	TRBJ2-7	CASSLVGTYEQYF	TGTGCCAGCAGCTTAGTCGGGACTTACGAGCAGTACTTC
TRBV7-9	TRBD2	-	TRBJ2-5	CASRSSGGAPETQYF	TGTGCCAGCAGATCTAGCGGGGGGGCCCCAGAGACCCAGTACTTC
TRBV5-1	TRBD1	-	TRBJ2-7	CASSLRTGGYEQYF	TGCGCCAGCAGCTTGAGGACAGGGGGCTACGAGCAGTACTTC
TRBV5-1	-	-	TRBJ2-2	CASSSRAGAAGELFF	TGCGCCAGCAGCTCCCGGGCGGGTGCGGCCGGGGAGCTGTTTTTT
TRBV10-3	TRBD2	-	TRBJ2-3	CAITNSLIAGGPPDTQYF	TGTGCCATCACCAACTCATTAATAGCGGGGGGGCCCCCAGATACGCAGTATTTT
TRBV10-3	TRBD2	-	TRBJ2-7	CAISETTGGEQYF	TGTGCCATCAGTGAAACAACGGGGGGCGAGCAGTACTTC
TRBV19	TRBD2	-	TRBJ2-3	CASSTQPRLAGGPGGTQYF	TGTGCCAGTAGTACCCAACCCCGACTAGCGGGAGGGCCGGGAGGCACGCAGTATTTT